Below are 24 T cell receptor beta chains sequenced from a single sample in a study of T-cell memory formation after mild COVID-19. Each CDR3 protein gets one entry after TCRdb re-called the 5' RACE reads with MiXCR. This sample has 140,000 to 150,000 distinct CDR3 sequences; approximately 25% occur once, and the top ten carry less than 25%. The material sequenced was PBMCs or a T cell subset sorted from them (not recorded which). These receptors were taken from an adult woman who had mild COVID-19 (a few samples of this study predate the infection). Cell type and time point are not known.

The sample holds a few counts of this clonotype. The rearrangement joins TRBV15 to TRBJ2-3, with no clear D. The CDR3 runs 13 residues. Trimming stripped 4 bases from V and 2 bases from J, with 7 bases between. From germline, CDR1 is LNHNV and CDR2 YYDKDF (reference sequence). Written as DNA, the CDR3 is TGTGCCACCAGCATACGAGACACAGATACGCAGTATTTT. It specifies CATSIRDTDTQYF. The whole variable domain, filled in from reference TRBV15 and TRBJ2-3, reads DAMVIQNPRYQVTQFGKPVTLSCSQTLNHNVMYWYQQKSSQAPKLLFHYYDKDFNNEADTPDNFQSRRPNTSFCFLDIRSPGLGDTAMYLCATSIRDTDTQYFGPGTRLTVL.

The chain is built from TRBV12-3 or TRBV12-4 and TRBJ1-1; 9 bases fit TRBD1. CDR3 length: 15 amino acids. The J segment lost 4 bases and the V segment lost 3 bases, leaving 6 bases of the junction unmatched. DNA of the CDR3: TGTGCCAGCAGTTTTCGGGACAGGGATGGCACTGAAGCTTTCTTT. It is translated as CASSFRDRDGTEAFF.

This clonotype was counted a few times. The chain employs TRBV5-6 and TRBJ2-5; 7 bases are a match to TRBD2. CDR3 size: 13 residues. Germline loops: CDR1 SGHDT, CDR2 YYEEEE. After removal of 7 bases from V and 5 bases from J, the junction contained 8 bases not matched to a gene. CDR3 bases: TGTGCCAGCGCCGGGGAGGGGTTGGAGACCCAGTACTTC. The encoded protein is CASAGEGLETQYF. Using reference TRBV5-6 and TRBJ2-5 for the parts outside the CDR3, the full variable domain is DAGVTQSPTHLIKTRGQQVTLRCSPKSGHDTVSWYQQALGQGPQFIFQYYEEEERQRGNFPDRFSGHQFPNYSSELNVNALLLGDSALYLCASAGEGLETQYFGPGTRLLVL.

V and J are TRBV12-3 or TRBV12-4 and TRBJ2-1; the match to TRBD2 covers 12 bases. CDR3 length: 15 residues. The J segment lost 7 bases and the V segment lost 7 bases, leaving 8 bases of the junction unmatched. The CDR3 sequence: CASTLLAGGFNEQFF. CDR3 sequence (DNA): TGTGCCAGCACTCTACTAGCGGGAGGTTTTAATGAGCAGTTCTTC.

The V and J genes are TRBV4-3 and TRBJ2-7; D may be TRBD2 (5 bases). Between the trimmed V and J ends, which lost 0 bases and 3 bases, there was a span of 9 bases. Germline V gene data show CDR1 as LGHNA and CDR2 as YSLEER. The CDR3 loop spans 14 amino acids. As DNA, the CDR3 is TGCGCCAGCAGCCAAGATGGTCGGGGCTACGAGCAGTACTTC. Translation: CASSQDGRGYEQYF.

CDR3 nucleotide sequence: TGTGCCAGCAGGAAAACAGGGGGCGTGCAGTACTTC. This gives the protein CASRKTGGVQYF. The chain joins TRBV6-1 to TRBJ2-7; TRBD1 matches 9 bases. Losses at the gene ends were 6 bases for V and 9 bases for J; bases not matched to a gene: 6. Germline V gene sequence: CDR1 MNHNS, CDR2 SASEGT. CDR3 size: 12 residues.

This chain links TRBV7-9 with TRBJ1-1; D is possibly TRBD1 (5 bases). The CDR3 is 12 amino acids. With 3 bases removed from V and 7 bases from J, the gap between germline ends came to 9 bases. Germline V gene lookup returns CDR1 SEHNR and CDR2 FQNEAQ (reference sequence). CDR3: CASSFAGDEAFF. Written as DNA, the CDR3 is TGTGCCAGCAGCTTCGCGGGGGATGAAGCTTTCTTT.

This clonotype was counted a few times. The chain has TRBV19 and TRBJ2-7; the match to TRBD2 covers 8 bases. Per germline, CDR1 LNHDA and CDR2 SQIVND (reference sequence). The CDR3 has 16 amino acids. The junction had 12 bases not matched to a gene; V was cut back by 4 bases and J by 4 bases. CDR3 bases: TGTGCCAGTAGTACCTACCCAATGGGACTAGATTACGAGCAGTACTTC. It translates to CASSTYPMGLDYEQYF.

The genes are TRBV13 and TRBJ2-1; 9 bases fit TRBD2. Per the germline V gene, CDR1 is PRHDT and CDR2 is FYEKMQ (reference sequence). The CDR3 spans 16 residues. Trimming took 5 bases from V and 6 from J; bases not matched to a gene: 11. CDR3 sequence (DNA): TGTGCCAGCAGCCCCCGTGGGCGGGAGGGCCTCAATGAGCAGTTCTTC. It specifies CASSPRGREGLNEQFF. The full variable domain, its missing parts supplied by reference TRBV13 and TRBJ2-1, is AAGVIQSPRHLIKEKRETATLKCYPIPRHDTVYWYQQGPGQDPQFLISFYEKMQSDKGSIPDRFSAQQFSDYHSELNMSSLELGDSALYFCASSPRGREGLNEQFFGPGTRLTVL.

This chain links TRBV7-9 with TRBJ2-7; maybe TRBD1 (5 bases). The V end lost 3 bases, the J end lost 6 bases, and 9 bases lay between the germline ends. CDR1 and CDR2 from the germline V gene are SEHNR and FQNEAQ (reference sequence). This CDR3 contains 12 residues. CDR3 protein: CASSLGDSEQYF. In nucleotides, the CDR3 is TGTGCCAGCAGCTTGGGTGACAGCGAGCAGTACTTC.

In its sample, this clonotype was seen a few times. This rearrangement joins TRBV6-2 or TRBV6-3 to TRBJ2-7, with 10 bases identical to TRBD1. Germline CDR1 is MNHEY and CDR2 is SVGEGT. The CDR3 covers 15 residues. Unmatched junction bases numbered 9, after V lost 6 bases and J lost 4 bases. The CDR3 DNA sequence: TGTGCCAGCAGACTTTCCGGGACAGGGGCTTACGAGCAGTACTTC. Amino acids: CASRLSGTGAYEQYF.

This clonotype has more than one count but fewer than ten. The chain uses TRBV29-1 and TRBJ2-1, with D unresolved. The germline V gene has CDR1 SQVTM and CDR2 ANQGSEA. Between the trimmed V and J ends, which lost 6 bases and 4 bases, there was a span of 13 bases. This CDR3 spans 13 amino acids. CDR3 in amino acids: CSVMTLPYNEQFF. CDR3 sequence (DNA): TGCAGCGTGATGACTTTACCTTACAATGAGCAGTTCTTC.

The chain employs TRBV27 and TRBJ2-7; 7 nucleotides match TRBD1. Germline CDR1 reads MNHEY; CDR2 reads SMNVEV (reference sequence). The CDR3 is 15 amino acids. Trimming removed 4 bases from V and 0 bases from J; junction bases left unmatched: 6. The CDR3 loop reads CASSSSDRFSYEQYF. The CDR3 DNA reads TGTGCCAGCAGTTCCTCGGACAGGTTCTCCTACGAGCAGTACTTC.

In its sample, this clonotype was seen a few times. The CDR3 DNA follows: TGCAGTGCTAGAGACGCGGGCAGGGCTACTGAAGCTTTCTTT. This encodes CSARDAGRATEAFF. V gene TRBV20-1 combines with J gene TRBJ1-1, with TRBD1 as a possible D gene (5 bases). CDR3 size: 14 residues. V lost 0 bases and J 5 bases, leaving 13 bases between the germline ends. CDR1 is DFQATT, CDR2 SNEGSKA, per germline (reference sequence).

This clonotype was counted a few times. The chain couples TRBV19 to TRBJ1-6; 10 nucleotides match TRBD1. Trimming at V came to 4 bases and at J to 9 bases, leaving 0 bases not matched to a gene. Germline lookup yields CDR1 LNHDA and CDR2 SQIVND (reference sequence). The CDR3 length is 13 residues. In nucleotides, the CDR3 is TGTGCCAGTAGTAGGACAGGGGGTTCACCCCTCCACTTT. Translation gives CASSRTGGSPLHF.

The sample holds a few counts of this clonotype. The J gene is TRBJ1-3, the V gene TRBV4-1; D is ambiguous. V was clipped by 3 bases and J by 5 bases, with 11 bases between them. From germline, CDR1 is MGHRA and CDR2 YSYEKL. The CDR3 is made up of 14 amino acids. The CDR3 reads CASSHENDRNTIYF. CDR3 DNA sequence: TGCGCCAGCAGCCATGAGAACGACAGAAACACCATATATTTT.

For the CDR3, the DNA is TGCGCCAGCAGCCAAGTCCCTGGGACTAGCGGAAAATCCTCAGCCCCTAGCACAGATACGCAGTATTTT. Translating gives CASSQVPGTSGKSSAPSTDTQYF. This rearrangement joins TRBV4-1 to TRBJ2-3, with 11 bases fitting TRBD2. Germline CDR1 is MGHRA and CDR2 is YSYEKL. The CDR3 totals 23 residues. J gave up 0 bases and V 1 base, and 21 bases lay outside the gene matches.

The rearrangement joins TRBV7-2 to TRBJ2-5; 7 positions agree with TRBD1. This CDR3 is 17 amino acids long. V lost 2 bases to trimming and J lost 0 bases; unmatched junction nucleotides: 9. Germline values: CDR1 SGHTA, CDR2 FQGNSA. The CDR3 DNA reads TGTGCCAGCAGCTTACGCCGAAAACAGGGGAACCAAGAGACCCAGTACTTC. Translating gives CASSLRRKQGNQETQYF.

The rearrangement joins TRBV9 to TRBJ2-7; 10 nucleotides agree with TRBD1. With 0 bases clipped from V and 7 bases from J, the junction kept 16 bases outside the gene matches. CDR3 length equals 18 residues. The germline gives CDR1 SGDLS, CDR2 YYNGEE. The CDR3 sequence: CASSVGVWLGGQGNEQYF. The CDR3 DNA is TGTGCCAGCAGCGTAGGTGTTTGGCTGGGGGGACAGGGGAATGAGCAGTACTTC.

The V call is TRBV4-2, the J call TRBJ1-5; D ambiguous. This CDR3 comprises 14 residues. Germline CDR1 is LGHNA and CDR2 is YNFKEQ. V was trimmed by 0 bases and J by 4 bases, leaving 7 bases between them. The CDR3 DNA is TGTGCCAGCAGCCAAGATTTGAGGAATCAGCCCCAGCATTTT. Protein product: CASSQDLRNQPQHF.

The CDR3 is CASSANGQATREKLFF. The CDR3 coding sequence is TGTGCCAGCAGTGCCAACGGACAGGCAACGAGGGAAAAACTGTTTTTT. This chain uses TRBV9 with TRBJ1-4; the match to TRBD1 covers 7 bases. The CDR3 loop spans 16 amino acids. Trimming took 5 bases from V and 8 from J; bases not matched to a gene: 15. CDR1 is SGDLS, CDR2 YYNGEE, per germline.

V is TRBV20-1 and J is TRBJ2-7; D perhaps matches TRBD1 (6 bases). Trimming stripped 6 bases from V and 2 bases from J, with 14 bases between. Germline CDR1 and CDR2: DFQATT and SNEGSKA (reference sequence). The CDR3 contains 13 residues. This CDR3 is CSATGTTAYEQYF. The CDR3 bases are TGCAGTGCCACCGGGACAACCGCCTACGAGCAGTACTTC.

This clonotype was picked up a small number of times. CDR3 region: CASSSTGTSTDTQYF. DNA of the CDR3: TGTGCCAGCAGCTCGACAGGGACTAGCACAGATACGCAGTATTTT. The rearrangement joins TRBV7-3 to TRBJ2-3; possibly TRBD1 for D (7 bases). V gave up 4 bases and J gave up 0 bases, with 11 bases separating them. The CDR3 covers 15 residues. Germline lookup yields CDR1 SGHTA and CDR2 FQGTGA. Using reference TRBV7-3 and TRBJ2-3 for the parts outside the CDR3, the full variable domain is GAGVSQTPSNKVTEKGKYVELRCDPISGHTALYWYRQSLGQGPEFLIYFQGTGAADDSGLPNDRFFAVRPEGSVSTLKIQRTERGDSAVYLCASSSTGTSTDTQYFGPGTRLTVL.

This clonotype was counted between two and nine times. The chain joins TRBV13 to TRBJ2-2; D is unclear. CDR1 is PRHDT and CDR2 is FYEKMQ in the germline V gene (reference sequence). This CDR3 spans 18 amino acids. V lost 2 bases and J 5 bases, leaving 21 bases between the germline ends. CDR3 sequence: CASSLLRHLSTGTGELFF. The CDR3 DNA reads TGTGCCAGCAGCTTACTTCGACACCTAAGCACGGGTACCGGGGAGCTGTTTTTT.